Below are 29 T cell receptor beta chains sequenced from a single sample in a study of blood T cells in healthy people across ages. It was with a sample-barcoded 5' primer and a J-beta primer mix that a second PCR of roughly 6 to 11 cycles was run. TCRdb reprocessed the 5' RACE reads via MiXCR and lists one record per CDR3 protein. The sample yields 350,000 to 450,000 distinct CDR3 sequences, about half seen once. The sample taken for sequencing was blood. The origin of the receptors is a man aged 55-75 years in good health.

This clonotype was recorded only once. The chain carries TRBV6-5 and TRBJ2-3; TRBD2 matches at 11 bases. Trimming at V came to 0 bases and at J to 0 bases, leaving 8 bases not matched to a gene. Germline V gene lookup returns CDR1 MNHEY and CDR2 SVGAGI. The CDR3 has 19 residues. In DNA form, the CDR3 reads TGTGCCAGCAGTTACTCCCTTGAGACTAGCGGGGCCAGCACAGATACGCAGTATTTT. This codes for CASSYSLETSGASTDTQYF.

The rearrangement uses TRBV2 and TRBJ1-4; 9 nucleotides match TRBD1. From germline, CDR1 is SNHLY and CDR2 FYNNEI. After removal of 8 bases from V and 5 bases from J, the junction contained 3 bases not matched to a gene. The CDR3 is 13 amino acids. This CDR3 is CASQTGGNEKLFF. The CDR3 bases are TGTGCCAGCCAGACAGGGGGAAATGAAAAACTGTTTTTT.

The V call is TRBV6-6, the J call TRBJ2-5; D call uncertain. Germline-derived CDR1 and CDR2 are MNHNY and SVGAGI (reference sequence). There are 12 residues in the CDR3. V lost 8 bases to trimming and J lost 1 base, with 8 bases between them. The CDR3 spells CASGPVQETQYF. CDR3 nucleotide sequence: TGTGCCAGCGGTCCAGTCCAAGAGACCCAGTACTTC.

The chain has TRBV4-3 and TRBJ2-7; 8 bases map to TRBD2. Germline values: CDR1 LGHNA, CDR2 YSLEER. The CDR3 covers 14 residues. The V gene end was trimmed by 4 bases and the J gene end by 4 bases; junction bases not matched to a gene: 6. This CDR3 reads CASSPGLAPYEQYF. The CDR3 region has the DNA TGCGCCAGCAGCCCAGGACTAGCCCCATACGAGCAGTACTTC.

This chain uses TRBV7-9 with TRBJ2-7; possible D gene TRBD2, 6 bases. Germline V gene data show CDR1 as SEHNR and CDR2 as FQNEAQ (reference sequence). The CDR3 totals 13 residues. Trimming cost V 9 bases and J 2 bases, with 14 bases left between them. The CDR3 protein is CASSTGVAYEQYF. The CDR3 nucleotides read TGTGCCAGTTCGACGGGGGTCGCCTACGAGCAGTACTTC.

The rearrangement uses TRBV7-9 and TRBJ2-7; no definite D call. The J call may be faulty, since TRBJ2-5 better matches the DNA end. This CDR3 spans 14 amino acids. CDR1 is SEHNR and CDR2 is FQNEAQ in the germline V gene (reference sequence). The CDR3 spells CASSLEKGWETQYF. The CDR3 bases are TGTGCCAGCAGCTTAGAGAAAGGTTGGGAGACCCAGTACTTC.

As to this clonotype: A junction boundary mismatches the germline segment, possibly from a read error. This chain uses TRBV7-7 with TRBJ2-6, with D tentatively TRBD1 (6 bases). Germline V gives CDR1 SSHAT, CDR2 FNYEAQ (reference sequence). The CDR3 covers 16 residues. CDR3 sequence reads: CASRSHRGFGANVLTF. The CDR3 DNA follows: TGTGCTAGCAGATCCCATAGGGGGTTTGGGGCCAACGTCCTGACTTTC.

The chain's CDR3 is CASRQGTSNEKLFF. The DNA of the CDR3 is TGTGCCAGCAGACAGGGGACAAGTAATGAAAAACTGTTTTTT. This chain links TRBV6-1 with TRBJ1-4; 7 bases align to TRBD1. This CDR3 has 14 residues. V was pared by 6 bases and J by 4 bases, with 5 bases of the junction left unmatched. Germline lookup yields CDR1 MNHNS and CDR2 SASEGT.

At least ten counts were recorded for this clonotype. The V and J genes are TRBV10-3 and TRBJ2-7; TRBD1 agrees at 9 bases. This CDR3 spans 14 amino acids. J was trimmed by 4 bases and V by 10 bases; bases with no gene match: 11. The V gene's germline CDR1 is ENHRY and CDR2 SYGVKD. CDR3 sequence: CATQWGDRVYEQYF. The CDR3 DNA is TGTGCCACCCAATGGGGGGACAGGGTATACGAGCAGTACTTC.

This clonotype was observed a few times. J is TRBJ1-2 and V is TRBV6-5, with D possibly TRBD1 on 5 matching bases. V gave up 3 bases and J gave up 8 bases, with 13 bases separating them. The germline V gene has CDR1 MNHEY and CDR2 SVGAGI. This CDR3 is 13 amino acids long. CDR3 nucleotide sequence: TGTGCCAGCAGTTATCGCCCGGGGCGAGGCTACACCTTC. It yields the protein CASSYRPGRGYTF.

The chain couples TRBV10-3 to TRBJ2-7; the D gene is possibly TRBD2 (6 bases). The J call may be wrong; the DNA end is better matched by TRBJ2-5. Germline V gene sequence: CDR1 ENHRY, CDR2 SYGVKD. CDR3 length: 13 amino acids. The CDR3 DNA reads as TGTGCCACCTCAGTCCGGGAGAGAGAGACCCAGTACTTC. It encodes CATSVRERETQYF.

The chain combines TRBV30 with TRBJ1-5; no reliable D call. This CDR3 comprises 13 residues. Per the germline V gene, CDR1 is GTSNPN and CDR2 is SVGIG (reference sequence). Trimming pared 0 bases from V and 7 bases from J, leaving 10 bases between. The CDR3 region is CAWSVSGGQPQHF. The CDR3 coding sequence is TGTGCCTGGAGTGTCTCAGGCGGGCAGCCCCAGCATTTT. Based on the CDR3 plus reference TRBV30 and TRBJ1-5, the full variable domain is SQTIHQWPATLVQPVGSPLSLECTVEGTSNPNLYWYRQAAGRGLQLLFYSVGIGQISSEVPQNLSASRPQDRQFILSSKKLLLSDSGFYLCAWSVSGGQPQHFGDGTRLSIL.

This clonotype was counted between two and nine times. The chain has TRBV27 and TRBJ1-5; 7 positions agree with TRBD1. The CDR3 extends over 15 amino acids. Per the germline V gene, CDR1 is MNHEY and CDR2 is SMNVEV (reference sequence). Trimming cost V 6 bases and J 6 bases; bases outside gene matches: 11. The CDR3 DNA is TGTGCCAGCAGCCCGGGGGAGGGGGCTGGTCAGCCCCAGCATTTT. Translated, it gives CASSPGEGAGQPQHF.

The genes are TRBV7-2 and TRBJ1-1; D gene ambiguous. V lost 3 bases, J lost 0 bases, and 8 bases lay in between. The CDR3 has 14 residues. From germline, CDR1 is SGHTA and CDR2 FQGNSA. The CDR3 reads CASSFGNMNTEAFF. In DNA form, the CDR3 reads TGTGCCAGCAGCTTCGGGAACATGAACACTGAAGCTTTCTTT. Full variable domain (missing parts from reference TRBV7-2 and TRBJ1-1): GAGVSQSPSNKVTEKGKDVELRCDPISGHTALYWYRQSLGQGLEFLIYFQGNSAPDKSGLPSDRFSAERTGGSVSTLTIQRTQQEDSAVYLCASSFGNMNTEAFFGQGTRLTVV.

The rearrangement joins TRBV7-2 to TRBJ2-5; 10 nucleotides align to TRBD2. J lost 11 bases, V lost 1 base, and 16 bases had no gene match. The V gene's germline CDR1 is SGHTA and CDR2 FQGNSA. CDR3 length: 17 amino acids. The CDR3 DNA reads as TGTGCCAGCAGCTTAGGGCGGGGGACTAGCGTTCGTAATGAGCAGTACTTC. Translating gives CASSLGRGTSVRNEQYF.

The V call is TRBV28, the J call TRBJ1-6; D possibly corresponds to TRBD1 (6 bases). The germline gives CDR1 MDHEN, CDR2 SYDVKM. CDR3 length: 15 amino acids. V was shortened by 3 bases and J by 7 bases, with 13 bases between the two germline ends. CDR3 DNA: TGTGCCAGCAGTTTCTTGACAGGAGAGAATTCACCCCTCCACTTT. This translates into CASSFLTGENSPLHF.

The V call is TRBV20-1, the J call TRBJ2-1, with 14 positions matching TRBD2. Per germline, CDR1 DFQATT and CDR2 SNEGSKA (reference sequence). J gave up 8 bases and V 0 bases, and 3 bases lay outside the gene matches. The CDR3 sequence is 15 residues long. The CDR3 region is CSARDMTSGRDEQFF. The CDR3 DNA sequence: TGCAGTGCTAGAGATATGACTAGCGGGAGGGATGAGCAGTTCTTC.

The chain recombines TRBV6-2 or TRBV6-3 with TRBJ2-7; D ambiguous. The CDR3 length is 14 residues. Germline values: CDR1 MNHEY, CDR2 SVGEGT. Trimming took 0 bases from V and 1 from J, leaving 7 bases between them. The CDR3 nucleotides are TGTGCCAGCAGTTACTCGACGGAGTCCTACGAGCAGTACTTC. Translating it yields CASSYSTESYEQYF.

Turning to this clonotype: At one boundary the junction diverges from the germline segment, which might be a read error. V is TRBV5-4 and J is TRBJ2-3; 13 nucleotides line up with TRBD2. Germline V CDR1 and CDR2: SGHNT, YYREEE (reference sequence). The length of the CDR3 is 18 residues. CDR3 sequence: CASSDKLGLAGDTGTQYF. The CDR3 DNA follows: TGTGCCAGCAGCGACAAACTCGGACTAGCGGGAGATACAGGTACGCAGTATTTT.

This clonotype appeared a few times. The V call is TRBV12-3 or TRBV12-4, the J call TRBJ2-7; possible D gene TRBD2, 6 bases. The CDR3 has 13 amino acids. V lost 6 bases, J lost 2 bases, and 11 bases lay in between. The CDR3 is CASSLDYPYEQYF. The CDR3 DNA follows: TGTGCCAGCAGCTTGGACTACCCCTACGAGCAGTACTTC.

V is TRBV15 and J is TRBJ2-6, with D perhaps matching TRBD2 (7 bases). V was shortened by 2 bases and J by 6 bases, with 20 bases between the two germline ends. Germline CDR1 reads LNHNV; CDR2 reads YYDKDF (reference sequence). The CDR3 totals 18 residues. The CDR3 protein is CATSRSPAGAVEANVLTF. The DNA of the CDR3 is TGTGCCACCAGCAGATCACCGGCGGGGGCCGTCGAGGCCAACGTCCTGACTTTC. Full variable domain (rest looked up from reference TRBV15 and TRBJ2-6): DAMVIQNPRYQVTQFGKPVTLSCSQTLNHNVMYWYQQKSSQAPKLLFHYYDKDFNNEADTPDNFQSRRPNTSFCFLDIRSPGLGDTAMYLCATSRSPAGAVEANVLTFGAGSRLTVL.

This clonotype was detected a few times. CDR3 in DNA: TGTGCCAGCAGTTTATTTCGCAGCGGGGGGCCCGATACGCAGTATTTT. It encodes CASSLFRSGGPDTQYF. The chain is built from TRBV12-3 or TRBV12-4 and TRBJ2-3; 9 bases fit TRBD2. The trim removed 2 bases at V and 6 bases at J, leaving 9 bases unmatched. CDR3 length: 16 residues.

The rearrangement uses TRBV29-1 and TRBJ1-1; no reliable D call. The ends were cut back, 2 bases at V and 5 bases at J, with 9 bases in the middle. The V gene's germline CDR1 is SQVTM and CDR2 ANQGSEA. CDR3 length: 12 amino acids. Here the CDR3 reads CSVEIRGTEAFF. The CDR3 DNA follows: TGCAGCGTTGAAATTCGAGGAACTGAAGCTTTCTTT.

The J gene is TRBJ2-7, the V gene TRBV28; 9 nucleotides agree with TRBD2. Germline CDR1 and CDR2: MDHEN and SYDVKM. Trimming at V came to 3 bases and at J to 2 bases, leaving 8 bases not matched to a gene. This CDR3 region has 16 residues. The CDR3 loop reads CASSFHLAGLTYEQYF. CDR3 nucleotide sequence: TGTGCCAGCAGTTTCCATCTAGCGGGGTTGACCTACGAGCAGTACTTC.

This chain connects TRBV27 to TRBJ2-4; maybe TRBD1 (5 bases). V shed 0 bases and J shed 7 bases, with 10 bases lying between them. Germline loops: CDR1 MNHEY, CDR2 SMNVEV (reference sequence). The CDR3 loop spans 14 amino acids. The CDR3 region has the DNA TGTGCCAGCAGTTTATCGGGGCGTGGTAACATTCAGTACTTC. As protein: CASSLSGRGNIQYF.

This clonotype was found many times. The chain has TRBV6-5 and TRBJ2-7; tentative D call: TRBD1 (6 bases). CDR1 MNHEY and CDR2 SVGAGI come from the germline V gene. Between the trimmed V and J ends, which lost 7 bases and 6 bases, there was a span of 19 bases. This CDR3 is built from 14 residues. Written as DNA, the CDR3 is TGTGCCAGCAATAGGAGGACAGCCCCAGCCGAGCAGTACTTC. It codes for CASNRRTAPAEQYF.

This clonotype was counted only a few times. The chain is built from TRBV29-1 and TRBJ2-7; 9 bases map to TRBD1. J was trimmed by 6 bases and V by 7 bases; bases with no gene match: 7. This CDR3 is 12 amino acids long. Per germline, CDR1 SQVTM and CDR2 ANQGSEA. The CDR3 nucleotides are TGCAGCGCCGGACAGGGGACCGGCGAGCAGTACTTC. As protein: CSAGQGTGEQYF.

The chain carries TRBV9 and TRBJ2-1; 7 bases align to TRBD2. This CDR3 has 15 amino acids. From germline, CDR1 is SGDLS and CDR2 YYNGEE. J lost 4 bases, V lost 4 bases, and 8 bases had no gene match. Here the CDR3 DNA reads TGTGCCAGCAGCCCAGGTGTGGGGGGGTACAATGAGCAGTTCTTC. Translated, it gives CASSPGVGGYNEQFF.

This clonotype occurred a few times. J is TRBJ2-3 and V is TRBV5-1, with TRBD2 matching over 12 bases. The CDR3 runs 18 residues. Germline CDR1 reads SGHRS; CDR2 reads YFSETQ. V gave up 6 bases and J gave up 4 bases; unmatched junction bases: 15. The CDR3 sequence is CASTRLAGGPSGADTQYF. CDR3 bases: TGCGCCAGCACGAGGCTAGCGGGAGGGCCGAGTGGGGCAGATACGCAGTATTTT.